This T cell receptor (beta chain) was obtained from a study of blood T cell repertoires in COVID-19. About the research overall: Collection of acute and convalescent COVID-19 samples took place in the United States, Italy and Spain. The analysed material was cDNA or gDNA that came from T cells, B-cell-depleted T cells, or PBMCs.

Per the authors' pipeline: Amplified reference gene primers provided the basis for estimating nucleated cell counts. Assay: immunoSEQ multiplex PCR; the TCRdb copy retains only in-frame clones and omits some. From that table come the V and J calls and clone size; the DNA was used to work out D and trimming. The repertoire consists of approximately 180,000 clones, with 80% to 90% occurring once and the leading ten covering around 2.5%. The V gene end was trimmed by 9 bases and the J gene end by 0 bases; junction bases not matched to a gene: 11. This CDR3 is 16 amino acids long. CDR1 LNHDA and CDR2 SQIVND come from the germline V gene (reference sequence).

The TCR sequence derives from a middle-aged man with active or convalescent COVID-19. The material sequenced was peripheral blood. The V call is TRBV19, the J call TRBJ1-5; 7 nucleotides align to TRBD1. The DNA of the CDR3 is TGTGCCAGCGGGACAGAACGTTATAGTAGCAATCAGCCCCAGCATTTT. It is translated as CASGTERYSSNQPQHF. Based on the CDR3 plus reference TRBV19 and TRBJ1-5, the full variable domain is DGGITQSPKYLFRKEGQNVTLSCEQNLNHDAMYWYRQDPGQGLRLIYYSQIVNDFQKGDIAEGYSVSREKKESFPLTVTSAQKNPTAFYLCASGTERYSSNQPQHFGDGTRLSIL.